A single T cell receptor (beta chain) is shown here with its context. The data originate from a study of pediatric ulcerative colitis. The repertoire was sequenced with immunoSEQ multiplex PCR; TCRdb's copy has only in-frame clones and lacks some. The sample consists of tens of thousands of clones, roughly 71% of them appearing once. During colonoscopy, one to two rectal pinch biopsies were collected. V gave up 6 bases and J gave up 9 bases; unmatched junction bases: 9. This CDR3 region has 14 residues. CDR1 MDHEN and CDR2 SYDVKM come from the germline V gene. The chain joins TRBV28 to TRBJ2-1; 9 bases fit TRBD1. This sequence was found in a boy between 10 and 17 years old with severe ulcerative colitis. The sequenced sample was gut tissue. The CDR3 nucleotides are TGTGCCAGCAGGGGGACAGGGCCGTTAGGTGAGCAGTTCTTC. It is translated as CASRGTGPLGEQFF.